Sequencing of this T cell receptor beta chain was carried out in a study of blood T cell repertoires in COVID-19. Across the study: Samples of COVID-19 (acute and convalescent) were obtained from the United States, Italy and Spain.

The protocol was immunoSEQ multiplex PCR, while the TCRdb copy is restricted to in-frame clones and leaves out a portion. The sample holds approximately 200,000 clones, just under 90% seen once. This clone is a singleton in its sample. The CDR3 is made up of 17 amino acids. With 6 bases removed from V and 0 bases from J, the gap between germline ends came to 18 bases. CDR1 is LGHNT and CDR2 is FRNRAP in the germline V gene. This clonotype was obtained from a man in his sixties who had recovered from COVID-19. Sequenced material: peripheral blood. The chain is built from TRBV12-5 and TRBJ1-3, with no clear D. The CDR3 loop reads CASGRFRVRSSGNTIYF. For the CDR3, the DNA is TGTGCTAGTGGCCGATTTCGGGTCCGTTCCTCTGGAAACACCATATATTTT.